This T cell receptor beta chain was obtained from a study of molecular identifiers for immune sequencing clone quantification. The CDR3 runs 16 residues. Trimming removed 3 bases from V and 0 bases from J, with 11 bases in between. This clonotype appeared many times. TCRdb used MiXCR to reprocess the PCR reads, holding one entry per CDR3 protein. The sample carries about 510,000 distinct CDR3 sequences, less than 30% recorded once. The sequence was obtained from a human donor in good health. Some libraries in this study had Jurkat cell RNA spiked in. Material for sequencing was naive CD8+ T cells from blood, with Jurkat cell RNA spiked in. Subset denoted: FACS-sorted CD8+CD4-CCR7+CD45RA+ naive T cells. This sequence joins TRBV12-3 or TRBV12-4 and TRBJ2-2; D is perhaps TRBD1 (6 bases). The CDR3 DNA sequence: TGTGCCAGCAGTTTCGAAAGGACAGCGAACACCGGGGAGCTGTTTTTT. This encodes CASSFERTANTGELFF.